This note documents a single T cell receptor (beta chain) sequence. What it binds is unknown. The data were taken from a study of T-cell memory formation after mild COVID-19. This CDR3 is built from 13 residues. Germline values: CDR1 SQVTM, CDR2 ANQGSEA. With V trimmed by 6 bases and J by 4 bases, 5 bases remained unmatched. MiXCR, run by TCRdb on the 5' RACE reads, gives a single entry per CDR3 protein. The sample gives some 100,000 distinct CDR3 sequences, more than 9.5% of which show up once; approximately 40% is in the top ten. Study-level results: Clones that got smaller from day 15 to 85 had even CD4/CD8, while clones growing later tipped toward CD4+.

Sequenced material: PBMCs or a T cell subset sorted from them (not recorded which). The rearrangement links TRBV29-1 to TRBJ1-5, with 8 bases identical to TRBD1. The source is a man aged 18 to 29 who had mild COVID-19 (a few samples of this study predate the infection). Cell type and time point are not known. The DNA for the CDR3 is TGCAGCGTCGCGACAGGGGATAATCAGCCCCAGCATTTT. Its protein product is CSVATGDNQPQHF.